The 9 T cell receptor beta chains given below trace back to one sample, sequenced in a study of shared clonotypes between healthy human individuals. Here immunoSEQ multiplex PCR was the method, and the copy in TCRdb shows in-frame clones only, minus some. The sample consists of about 2,100,000 clones, approximately 94% of them appearing once. Only CD45RO-negative cells positively selected for CCR7 counted as naive CD8 cells, so terminally differentiated effector memory CD45RA+ cells were excluded. The sample was naive CD8+ T cells from PBMCs. Receptors were obtained from a man between 18 and 35 years old in good health. Some clones in this sample may be carry-over from other donors' samples.

The rearrangement uses TRBV4-1 and TRBJ2-3; perhaps TRBD2 as D (5 bases). V lost 4 bases to trimming and J lost 4 bases, with 12 bases between them. The CDR3 loop spans 14 amino acids. Germline CDR1 MGHRA, CDR2 YSYEKL. The CDR3 reads CASSPGIKADTQYF. For the CDR3, the DNA is TGCGCCAGCAGCCCCGGGATAAAGGCAGATACGCAGTATTTT.

J is TRBJ2-5 and V is TRBV25-1; TRBD2 matches at 10 bases. The CDR3 runs 14 residues. The germline gives CDR1 MGHDK, CDR2 SYGVNS. V gave up 4 bases and J gave up 5 bases; unmatched junction bases: 4. CDR3 DNA sequence: TGTGCCAGCAGTGGGGGACTAGCGTGGGAGACCCAGTACTTC. This codes for CASSGGLAWETQYF. Together with reference TRBV25-1 and TRBJ2-5, the CDR3 gives the full variable domain: EADIYQTPRYLVIGTGKKITLECSQTMGHDKMYWYQQDPGMELHLIHYSYGVNSTEKGDLSSESTVSRIRTEHFPLTLESARPSHTSQYLCASSGGLAWETQYFGPGTRLLVL.

The rearrangement joins TRBV7-2 to TRBJ2-1; 14 nucleotides line up with TRBD2. Germline loops: CDR1 SGHTA, CDR2 FQGNSA. The CDR3 is 17 amino acids. J lost 5 bases, V lost 3 bases, and 6 bases had no gene match. Here the CDR3 reads CASSFLPGLAGDNEQFF. The CDR3 region has the DNA TGTGCCAGCAGCTTTCTTCCGGGACTAGCGGGAGACAATGAGCAGTTCTTC.

The rearrangement uses TRBV4-1 and TRBJ2-7; D is undetermined. The CDR3 length is 12 residues. V shed 4 bases and J shed 5 bases, with 9 bases lying between them. Per the germline V gene, CDR1 is MGHRA and CDR2 is YSYEKL. The CDR3 nucleotides read TGCGCCAGCAGCCCAGGTGTCCACGAGCAGTACTTC. It translates to CASSPGVHEQYF.

The chain joins TRBV28 to TRBJ2-3; perhaps TRBD1 as D (6 bases). The V gene lost 3 bases and the J gene lost 5 bases, with 12 bases spanning the gap. This CDR3 contains 14 residues. CDR1 MDHEN and CDR2 SYDVKM come from the germline V gene. The CDR3 loop reads CASSFSAGVDTQYF. The CDR3 region has the DNA TGTGCCAGCAGTTTTTCTGCAGGGGTAGATACGCAGTATTTT.

Regarding this clone: Additional DNA sequences in this sample encode the identical CDR3. The chain links TRBV27 to TRBJ2-3, with a possible D match to TRBD1 (5 bases). The germline V and J ends were trimmed by 6 bases and 0 bases, with 10 bases remaining between them. The germline gives CDR1 MNHEY, CDR2 SMNVEV (reference sequence). The length of the CDR3 is 14 residues. This chain's CDR3 is CASRLRGSTDTQYF. The CDR3 bases are TGTGCCAGCAGGCTAAGGGGTAGCACAGATACGCAGTATTTT.

The chain recombines TRBV30 with TRBJ2-7, with D unclear. This CDR3 has 12 residues. Germline loops: CDR1 GTSNPN, CDR2 SVGIG (reference sequence). Trimming stripped 3 bases from V and 5 bases from J, with 11 bases between. CDR3 sequence: CAWRTAPDEQYF. For the CDR3, the DNA is TGTGCCTGGAGAACAGCCCCGGACGAGCAGTACTTC.

The chain joins TRBV5-4 to TRBJ1-1; D is uncertain. Per the germline V gene, CDR1 is SGHNT and CDR2 is YYREEE (reference sequence). The CDR3 is 16 residues long. V lost 5 bases, J lost 1 base, and 18 bases lay in between. The CDR3 DNA follows: TGTGCCAGCAGAATAAGACGAGAACTTTCGAACACTGAAGCTTTCTTT. Its translation is CASRIRRELSNTEAFF.

The chain recombines TRBV27 with TRBJ2-2; perhaps TRBD2 as D (6 bases). V was trimmed by 6 bases and J by 1 base, leaving 12 bases between them. The length of the CDR3 is 15 residues. The germline V gene has CDR1 MNHEY and CDR2 SMNVEV (reference sequence). CDR3: CASSDQGGNTGELFF. CDR3 DNA: TGTGCCAGCAGCGACCAGGGAGGGAACACCGGGGAGCTGTTTTTT.